The next 10 T cell receptor beta chains were all read from a single sample in a study of blood T cell repertoires in COVID-19. Repertoires were generated with immunoSEQ multiplex PCR, while TCRdb's copy carries only in-frame clones and drops some. Here the sample spans approximately 110,000 clones, about 90% being singletons. Sequenced sample: peripheral blood. The receptors stem from a man in his forties or fifties with COVID-19, enrolled during active disease.

The CDR3 sequence: CAWSVGQGGTGELFF. CDR3 in DNA: TGTGCCTGGAGTGTGGGTCAGGGAGGGACCGGGGAGCTGTTTTTT. The chain recombines TRBV30 with TRBJ2-2; 7 bases agree with TRBD2. Germline loops: CDR1 GTSNPN, CDR2 SVGIG (reference sequence). The CDR3 extends over 15 amino acids. V trimming: 0 bases; J trimming: 5 bases; junction bases outside the gene matches: 6.

This clone was seen only once. V gene TRBV3-1 (or the pseudogene TRBV3-2) combines with J gene TRBJ2-1; 8 bases match TRBD2. Germline V gene data show CDR1 as LGHDT and CDR2 as YNNKEL (reference sequence). The CDR3 runs to 14 residues. J lost 7 bases, V lost 0 bases, and 2 bases had no gene match. CDR3 in amino acids: CASSQEGLVNEQFF. The CDR3 DNA sequence: TGTGCCAGCAGCCAAGAGGGACTAGTGAATGAGCAGTTCTTC.

J is TRBJ2-7 and V is TRBV7-4; a possible D gene is TRBD2 (6 bases). The CDR3 length is 18 residues. V was cut by 1 base and J by 0 bases, with 19 bases left in between. Germline assignment: CDR1 SGHVT and CDR2 SQSDAQ. For the CDR3, the DNA is TGTGCCAGCAGCTTAGTACGGGCGGGAAGCGGCCCCTCCTACGAGCAGTACTTC. It specifies CASSLVRAGSGPSYEQYF.

This clone has only one observation. The chain carries TRBV27 and TRBJ2-1; maybe TRBD1 (8 bases). The CDR3 has 18 amino acids. In germline, CDR1 is MNHEY, CDR2 SMNVEV (reference sequence). V gave up 2 bases and J gave up 0 bases, with 17 bases separating them. CDR3 in DNA: TGTGCCAGCAGTTTAGAAGGACAGGGAGGGAGCTCCTACAATGAGCAGTTCTTC. It yields the protein CASSLEGQGGSSYNEQFF.

The genes are TRBV18 and TRBJ2-5; D may be TRBD1 (5 bases). This CDR3 has 15 residues. The germline V gene has CDR1 KGHSH and CDR2 LQKENI. V was pared by 5 bases and J by 1 base, with 14 bases between. CDR3 coding DNA: TGTGCCAGCTCAGGGATCCAGGGCGGCCAAGAGACCCAGTACTTC. Translated, it gives CASSGIQGGQETQYF.

This clone appeared once. CDR3: CASSPMDTQYF. The CDR3, as DNA: TGTGCCAGCAGCCCCATGGATACGCAGTATTTT. The chain couples TRBV14 to TRBJ2-3, with D uncertain. Trimming shortened V by 4 bases and J by 6 bases, and 5 bases separated the two germline ends. Germline V gene lookup returns CDR1 SGHDN and CDR2 FVKESK. This CDR3 is built from 11 residues.

The chain links TRBV12-5 to TRBJ2-3, with 10 bases lining up with TRBD2. Germline lookup yields CDR1 LGHNT and CDR2 FRNRAP. There are 15 residues in the CDR3. V was pared by 5 bases and J by 4 bases, with 6 bases of the junction left unmatched. CDR3 protein: CASGPSGRVPDTQYF. The CDR3 coding sequence is TGTGCTAGTGGTCCCAGCGGGAGGGTCCCAGATACGCAGTATTTT. The whole variable domain, remainder taken from reference TRBV12-5 and TRBJ2-3, is DARVTQTPRHKVTEMGQEVTMRCQPILGHNTVFWYRQTMMQGLELLAYFRNRAPLDDSGMPKDRFSAEMPDATLATLKIQPSEPRDSAVYFCASGPSGRVPDTQYFGPGTRLTVL.

CDR3 sequence reads: CSVADSLYGYTF. CDR3 DNA: TGCAGCGTTGCGGACAGCCTCTATGGCTACACCTTC. This rearrangement joins TRBV29-1 to TRBJ1-2; perhaps TRBD1 as D (6 bases). V was shortened by 4 bases and J by 4 bases, with 10 bases between the two germline ends. Per the germline V gene, CDR1 is SQVTM and CDR2 is ANQGSEA. The CDR3 spans 12 residues.

This clone showed up just a few times. The chain employs TRBV11-2 and TRBJ2-7; no firm D call. V was pared by 1 base and J by 2 bases, with 12 bases between. CDR1 is SGHAT and CDR2 is FQNNGV in the germline V gene. The CDR3 runs to 15 residues. CDR3 region: CASSLGAPITYEQYV. In DNA form, the CDR3 reads TGTGCCAGCAGCTTAGGCGCCCCCATCACCTACGAGCAGTACGTC.

This clone occurred a few times. This sequence joins TRBV9 and TRBJ2-1; 11 positions agree with TRBD2. The CDR3 runs to 15 residues. J lost 4 bases, V lost 3 bases, and 3 bases had no gene match. Germline V gene lookup returns CDR1 SGDLS and CDR2 YYNGEE. This CDR3 reads CASSGRLAGYNEQFF. As DNA, the CDR3 is TGTGCCAGCAGCGGCCGACTAGCGGGGTACAATGAGCAGTTCTTC.